A single sample is the source of the 8 T cell receptor beta chains below, sequenced in a study of CD8+ T cells in alopecia areata. Investigators isolated RNA and reverse transcribed it into cDNA to act as the sequencing template. Clones were sequenced by immunoSEQ multiplex PCR, and TCRdb holds only the in-frame ones, with some missing. The sample carries around 250,000 clones, under 70% recorded once. The input for sequencing was CD4+ T cells sorted from blood, taken at week 0. These receptors were obtained from a human donor with alopecia areata.

This clone appeared a few times. Distinct nucleotide sequences in the sample also encode this CDR3. The chain is built from TRBV11-2 and TRBJ2-4; D not certain. CDR3 length equals 14 residues. Trimming shortened V by 4 bases and J by 0 bases, and 7 bases separated the two germline ends. Germline V gene lookup returns CDR1 SGHAT and CDR2 FQNNGV. DNA of the CDR3: TGTGCCAGCAGCTCAAGATTAGCCAAAAACATTCAGTACTTC. It translates to CASSSRLAKNIQYF.

There are a few counts of this clone. V and J are TRBV10-3 and TRBJ2-7, with 9 bases fitting TRBD1. J lost 5 bases, V lost 2 bases, and 4 bases had no gene match. Germline V gives CDR1 ENHRY, CDR2 SYGVKD. The CDR3 is 14 residues long. The CDR3 here is CAISETGGLDEQYF. The CDR3 DNA is TGTGCCATCAGTGAGACAGGGGGCCTGGACGAGCAGTACTTC.

The chain employs TRBV29-1 and TRBJ2-7, with 7 bases matching TRBD1. The CDR3 contains 13 residues. After removal of 7 bases from V and 5 bases from J, the junction contained 11 bases not matched to a gene. From germline, CDR1 is SQVTM and CDR2 ANQGSEA. The CDR3 coding sequence is TGCAGCGCACGTCGAGGGGGCATCGACGAGCAGTACTTC. It codes for CSARRGGIDEQYF.

The chain links TRBV7-6 to TRBJ2-2; D gene unclear. The CDR3 spans 18 residues. Germline CDR1 reads SGHVS; CDR2 reads FNYEAQ. V lost 3 bases and J 1 base, leaving 18 bases between the germline ends. The CDR3 loop is CASSLYTLIAWNTGELFF. Here the CDR3 DNA reads TGTGCCAGCAGCTTGTATACCCTAATCGCCTGGAACACCGGGGAGCTGTTTTTT.

This chain joins TRBV14 and TRBJ1-5; D uncertain. With 4 bases removed from V and 7 bases from J, the gap between germline ends came to 17 bases. Germline assignment: CDR1 SGHDN and CDR2 FVKESK. The CDR3 covers 15 residues. CDR3 DNA sequence: TGTGCCAGCAGCCCTTTCGGAGGGCCGGACCAGCCCCAGCATTTT. Protein: CASSPFGGPDQPQHF.

CDR3 in amino acids: CAWSETIPLHF. In DNA, the CDR3 is TGTGCCTGGAGCGAGACGATACCCCTCCACTTT. The chain uses TRBV30 and TRBJ1-6; D remains unclear. Germline V gene data show CDR1 as GTSNPN and CDR2 as SVGIG (reference sequence). Trimming stripped 3 bases from V and 12 bases from J, with 9 bases between. The CDR3 loop spans 11 amino acids.

The chain uses TRBV29-1 and TRBJ1-1, with D possibly being TRBD1 (5 bases). The CDR3 has 11 amino acids. Germline V lookup: CDR1 SQVTM, CDR2 ANQGSEA. Trimming cost V 0 bases and J 6 bases, with 5 bases left between them. Here the CDR3 DNA reads TGCAGCGTTGAAGAGGGGGCTGAAGCTTTCTTT. It codes for CSVEEGAEAFF.

This rearrangement joins TRBV7-2 to TRBJ2-1; 7 bases align to TRBD1. Germline lookup yields CDR1 SGHTA and CDR2 FQGNSA. The CDR3 is 15 residues long. V shed 0 bases, J shed 6 bases, and the junction held 5 bases outside the gene matches. CDR3 nucleotides: TGTGCCAGCAGCTTAGCAGGGGGCTTGGGCAATGAGCAGTTCTTC. Its protein product is CASSLAGGLGNEQFF.